This T cell receptor beta chain is from a study of blood T cells in healthy people across ages (dated by TCRdb to between 2014 and 2017). Broadly, across the study: In model experiments, roughly one uniquely barcoded TCR beta cDNA molecule per two T cells was captured by template switching. Using the same blood draw, the study looked at two additional independent replicas of 1 million unique cDNA reads for two donors, one aged 18 to 29 and the other aged 80 or older. The study measured age-related changes in TCR beta repertoire diversity using deep sequencing normalized with unique cDNA molecular identifiers. The donors were divided into four age groups: young (average roughly 17 years), middle-aged (roughly 42), aged (about 61) and long-lived (about 84). The investigation overall reported the following: A strong correlation was found between observed TCR beta diversity and the percentage of naive T cells measured by flow cytometry. Donor CMV infection status was unknown, potentially confounding age-related changes in expanded clonotypes. Observed TCR beta diversity per million T cells fell roughly linearly with age, and a significant reduction was already apparent by age approximately 40. Compared with the aged group, the long-lived group had more naive CD4+ T cells, fewer expanded clones and increased TCR diversity, suggesting age selection. Since profiling was done on bulk unsorted PBMCs, naive and antigen-experienced compartments could not be conclusively compared. Total diversity estimates from one million sequenced T cells were considered lower bounds and underestimates.

Reading the germline V gene gives CDR1 SGHDN and CDR2 FVKESK. The junction shows trimming of 4 bases on V and 0 bases on J, plus 15 bases between the germline ends. The CDR3 spans 16 residues, from the cysteine through the phenylalanine. The sequence is cut down to CDR3 DNA, 48 bases in frame from base 1. Systemically healthy Caucasian individuals from Russia, 35 to 40 in total and aged about 6 to 95 years, were included as donors. Each donor gave around 9.9 milliliters of peripheral blood, collected into EDTA-treated Vacutainer tubes. Ficoll-Paque density-gradient centrifugation was used to isolate PBMCs, with at least 6 million obtained per sample. Total RNA was extracted from PBMCs with Trizol reagent, with at least 6 micrograms obtained per sample. Naive CD45RAhigh/CD27high T cell percentages were measured by flow cytometry on a PBMC aliquot from every donor. To note about this clonotype: What this receptor recognizes is not known. Base-call qualities are not available, and no considerably larger clone is one nucleotide away.

The library was prepared using 5' RACE. Sequenced on an Illumina HiSeq 2500. The second PCR ran for roughly 7 to 11 cycles and used a J-beta primer mix along with a sample-barcoded 5' primer. A template-switch 5' adaptor carrying 12 random nucleotides introduced a unique molecular identifier onto each TCR beta cDNA molecule. At least 3 million CDR3-containing paired-end reads were obtained from each sample. First-strand cDNA synthesis was performed from all RNA using the Mint cDNA synthesis kit, with priming by a TRBC-specific oligonucleotide. All cDNA was treated with uracil-DNA glycosylase and then went through a first 18-cycle PCR with the universal primers M1SS and BC2_uni_R. The published analysis was carried out like this. For normalization, 1 million high-quality reads, each with a distinct molecular identifier, were randomly selected from each sample. Instead of being binned into consensus sequences, reads that shared molecular identifiers were thrown out. MiTCR, run with a Q25 quality threshold and the strictest error-elimination algorithm, handled CDR3 identification, clonotype clustering and error correction. A nonparametric unseen species model with Euler transformation was used to estimate lower-bound total TCR beta diversity. The public reads were run again by TCRdb, first through fastp at Q25 and then through MiXCR, and only productive beta chains were kept. Merged by CDR3 protein, the rows form single entries marked with the most common genes and DNA. The V and J calls follow TCRdb's processing rather than the paper's. This sample gives roughly 1 million distinct CDR3 sequences in total; roughly 24% of them show up just once. The top ten constitute less than 0.85% of the sample.

The sample also formed part of further work on T cells of mothers and their children. The second paper further reports: Nine systemically healthy Caucasian individuals served as donors, namely three mothers together with their six children. cDNA synthesis used all of the extracted RNA, with approximately 1.6 ug of RNA in each 15 ul reaction. In the second PCR, sample barcodes and 2-4 random nucleotides were introduced via the M1S primer. Each mother yielded over 9.5 million TCR beta CDR3 reads and each child about 3 million reads. TCR recombination output is similarly shaped by thymic selection in related and unrelated pairs, with a minor effect exerted by inherited differences. Related mother-child pairs always showed normalized repertoire overlap that was slightly higher than in unrelated mother-child pairs, though the difference was never significant. No persistent microchimeric T cell clones were detected, at a sensitivity of approximately 110 clones per million clonotypes. The study used deep NGS to compare TCR beta repertoires of mothers and children, seeking features distinguishing related mother-child pairs from unrelated individuals. On average, the children were about 12 +/- 4 years old, while the mothers were approximately 41 +/- 4 years old. Libraries were sequenced on Illumina HiSeq 2000 with 100+100 nt paired-end reads after adapter ligation with NEBNext reagents. To prevent cross-contamination, the mother and child libraries were prepared a month apart and were sequenced in separate runs. For each donor, between roughly 500,000 and 2,200,000 distinct TCR beta clonotypes were identified. Naive TCR beta clonotypes were estimated from low-frequency clonotypes matched to each donor's FACS-determined naive share, without sorting.

Sequenced material: blood. The rearrangement combines TRBV14 with TRBJ1-1; TRBD1 is a weak D gene call, 5 bases matching. The clonotype was recovered from a girl aged 2-10 years in good health. The CDR3 reads as follows: CASSRGVQYMNTEAFF. The DNA sequence is as follows: TGTGCCAGCAGCCGGGGGGTCCAATACATGAACACTGAAGCTTTCTTT.